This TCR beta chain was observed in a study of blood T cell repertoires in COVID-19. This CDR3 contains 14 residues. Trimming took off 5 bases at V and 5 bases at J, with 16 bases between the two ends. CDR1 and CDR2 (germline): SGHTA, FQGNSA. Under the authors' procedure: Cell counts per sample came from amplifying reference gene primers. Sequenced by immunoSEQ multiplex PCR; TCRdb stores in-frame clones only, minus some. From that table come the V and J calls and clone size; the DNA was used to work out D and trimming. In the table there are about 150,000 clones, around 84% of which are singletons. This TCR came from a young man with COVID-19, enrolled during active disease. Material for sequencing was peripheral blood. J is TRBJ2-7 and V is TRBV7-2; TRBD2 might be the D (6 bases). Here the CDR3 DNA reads TGTGCCAGCAGCCTCGGGAGTCCGAGCAACGAGCAGTACTTC. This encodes CASSLGSPSNEQYF.